A single sample is the source of the 30 T cell receptor beta chains below, sequenced in a study of T cell responses to AZD1222 COVID-19 vaccine (dated by TCRdb to about 2021). What the time point label conveys for this sample: baseline before first vaccination. Library generation was performed with the immunoSEQ multiplex PCR assay. This immuneACCESS table, as held by TCRdb, lists in-frame sequences with V and J called but not all clones. Of the missing ones, under half trace to an unresolved V gene in checked studies; the others have no known cause. The sample table contains 130,000 or so clones; only one count was recorded for 85% to 95% of them. The ten top clones hold 0.75% to 0.95% of the sample. Sequencing used peripheral blood, obtained on day 0 of AZD1222 vaccination. The receptors stem from an adult in good health.

The J gene is TRBJ2-2, the V gene TRBV5-1, with 9 nucleotides matching TRBD2. V gave up 2 bases and J gave up 5 bases; unmatched junction bases: 4. There are 15 residues in the CDR3. CDR1 SGHRS and CDR2 YFSETQ come from the germline V gene. This CDR3 is CASSLGGLATGELFF. DNA of the CDR3: TGCGCCAGCAGCTTAGGGGGACTAGCTACCGGGGAGCTGTTTTTT. Looking up the rest from reference TRBV5-1 and TRBJ2-2 gives the full variable domain: KAGVTQTPRYLIKTRGQQVTLSCSPISGHRSVSWYQQTPGQGLQFLFEYFSETQRNKGNFPGRFSGRQFSNSRSEMNVSTLELGDSALYLCASSLGGLATGELFFGEGSRLTVL.

The chain joins TRBV18 to TRBJ1-6, with D possibly being TRBD1 (5 bases). The length of the CDR3 is 15 residues. Trimming left V 5 bases short and J 7 bases short, with 15 bases between. Germline-derived CDR1 and CDR2 are KGHSH and LQKENI. The CDR3 DNA sequence: TGTGCCAGCTCAGAGCCGGGACTGCAAAATTCACCCCTCCACTTT. This codes for CASSEPGLQNSPLHF.

The chain couples TRBV10-3 to TRBJ2-5; TRBD2 matches at 14 bases. The V segment lost 5 bases and the J segment 3 bases; nucleotides outside the gene matches: 2. Germline V gives CDR1 ENHRY, CDR2 SYGVKD. The CDR3 sequence is 15 residues long. This chain's CDR3 is CAISPGLAGEETQYF. The CDR3 nucleotides read TGTGCCATCAGTCCGGGACTAGCGGGGGAAGAGACCCAGTACTTC.

CDR3 sequence: CASSLRRSPLHF. DNA for the CDR3: TGTGCCAGCAGTTTAAGGAGATCACCCCTCCACTTT. The chain carries TRBV27 and TRBJ1-6; the D is unclear. Looked up from germline, CDR1 is MNHEY and CDR2 is SMNVEV (reference sequence). The CDR3 runs to 12 residues. The ends were cut back, 2 bases at V and 10 bases at J, with 6 bases in the middle.

V gene TRBV19 combines with J gene TRBJ1-6, with a possible D match to TRBD1 (5 bases). Germline CDR1 LNHDA, CDR2 SQIVND (reference sequence). V gave up 7 bases and J gave up 7 bases, with 11 bases separating them. This CDR3 comprises 13 residues. The CDR3 here is CASNRGANSPLHF. CDR3 bases: TGTGCCAGTAACCGGGGCGCGAATTCACCCCTCCACTTT. Looking up the rest from reference TRBV19 and TRBJ1-6 gives the full variable domain: DGGITQSPKYLFRKEGQNVTLSCEQNLNHDAMYWYRQDPGQGLRLIYYSQIVNDFQKGDIAEGYSVSREKKESFPLTVTSAQKNPTAFYLCASNRGANSPLHFGNGTRLTVT.

The chain links TRBV9 to TRBJ1-3; no reliable D call. The CDR3 loop spans 16 amino acids. From germline, CDR1 is SGDLS and CDR2 YYNGEE. V was trimmed by 4 bases and J by 0 bases, leaving 14 bases between them. CDR3 loop: CASSFPAESSGNTIYF. CDR3 nucleotide sequence: TGTGCCAGCAGCTTCCCAGCGGAGAGCTCTGGAAACACCATATATTTT.

This chain connects TRBV11-2 to TRBJ1-6; maybe TRBD1 (6 bases). Per the germline V gene, CDR1 is SGHAT and CDR2 is FQNNGV. Trimming took off 1 base at V and 7 bases at J, with 11 bases between the two ends. The CDR3 runs 15 residues. Here the CDR3 reads CASSLAGAGNSPLHF. In nucleotides, the CDR3 is TGTGCCAGCAGCTTAGCAGGGGCGGGGAATTCACCCCTCCACTTT.

The chain combines TRBV5-1 with TRBJ2-7; D gene ambiguous. This CDR3 spans 13 amino acids. CDR1 SGHRS and CDR2 YFSETQ come from the germline V gene. Trimming shortened V by 5 bases and J by 5 bases, and 14 bases separated the two germline ends. CDR3 residues: CASRGLSRHEQYF. For the CDR3, the DNA is TGCGCCAGCAGGGGCCTTAGTCGCCACGAGCAGTACTTC.

A single count supports this clone. This chain uses TRBV10-3 with TRBJ1-1, with a possible D match to TRBD1 (6 bases). The CDR3 is 12 residues long. V was shortened by 6 bases and J by 4 bases, with 9 bases between the two germline ends. CDR1 and CDR2 (germline): ENHRY, SYGVKD. CDR3 sequence: CAIRQGATEAFF. The CDR3 DNA is TGTGCCATCAGACAGGGAGCCACTGAAGCTTTCTTT.

This clone has just a few counts. The identical CDR3 is also encoded by other nucleotide sequences in the sample. The rearrangement uses TRBV6-6 and TRBJ1-5; maybe TRBD1 (6 bases). There are 14 residues in the CDR3. The germline gives CDR1 MNHNY, CDR2 SVGAGI (reference sequence). Between the trimmed V and J ends, which lost 5 bases and 3 bases, there was a span of 11 bases. The DNA of the CDR3 is TGTGCCAGCAGTCCCGGACAGTTCAATCAGCCCCAGCATTTT. Protein sequence: CASSPGQFNQPQHF.

V is TRBV7-8 and J is TRBJ1-6; no clear D. The V end lost 2 bases, the J end lost 10 bases, and 9 bases lay between the germline ends. The length of the CDR3 is 13 residues. From germline, CDR1 is SGHVS and CDR2 FQNEAQ. CDR3 coding DNA: TGTGCCAGCAGCTTATCCGCCGAGTCACCCCTCCACTTT. It is translated as CASSLSAESPLHF.

This clone showed up just a few times. The chain couples TRBV12-3 or TRBV12-4 to TRBJ1-6; no clear D gene. V dropped 6 bases and J dropped 7 bases, with 7 bases sitting between them. CDR3 length equals 12 residues. CDR3 sequence reads: CASSTLNSPLHF. The DNA of the CDR3 is TGTGCCAGCAGCACCCTCAATTCACCCCTCCACTTT.

The V gene is TRBV19, the J gene TRBJ1-2; TRBD1 matches 8 bases. V was pared by 5 bases and J by 7 bases, with 12 bases of the junction left unmatched. Germline values: CDR1 LNHDA, CDR2 SQIVND (reference sequence). This CDR3 has 15 residues. The CDR3 DNA sequence: TGTGCCAGTAGTCTCACTCTAGGACAGGGAGGTGGCTACACCTTC. It translates to CASSLTLGQGGGYTF.

The chain couples TRBV10-3 to TRBJ2-5; 12 bases line up with TRBD1. J gave up 5 bases and V 6 bases, and 7 bases lay outside the gene matches. The CDR3 contains 15 residues. The germline V gene has CDR1 ENHRY and CDR2 SYGVKD. For the CDR3, the DNA is TGTGCCATCAGCCAGGGACAGGGGGCGCTTGAGACCCAGTACTTC. Amino acid sequence: CAISQGQGALETQYF.

V gene TRBV30 combines with J gene TRBJ1-5; D unclear. Germline V gives CDR1 GTSNPN, CDR2 SVGIG (reference sequence). Between the trimmed V and J ends, which lost 2 bases and 3 bases, there was a span of 17 bases. The CDR3 contains 16 residues. The CDR3 region is CAWSSARVGNNQPQHF. CDR3 coding DNA: TGTGCCTGGAGTAGTGCACGGGTGGGGAACAATCAGCCCCAGCATTTT.

The chain links TRBV7-9 to TRBJ1-1; D remains unclear. The CDR3 consists of 13 residues. The germline CDR1 and CDR2 sequences are SEHNR and FQNEAQ (reference sequence). V was trimmed by 3 bases and J by 6 bases, leaving 11 bases between them. The CDR3 sequence is CASSFRGSAEAFF. CDR3 coding DNA: TGTGCCAGCAGCTTCAGAGGGAGCGCTGAAGCTTTCTTT.

The chain is built from TRBV19 and TRBJ1-1; D call uncertain. CDR3 length equals 14 residues. The ends were cut back, 3 bases at V and 1 base at J, with 9 bases in the middle. Germline V gene sequence: CDR1 LNHDA, CDR2 SQIVND (reference sequence). The CDR3 DNA reads TGTGCCAGTAGTATCGACGGGGAGAACACTGAAGCTTTCTTT. Amino acids: CASSIDGENTEAFF. The full variable domain, its missing parts supplied by reference TRBV19 and TRBJ1-1, is DGGITQSPKYLFRKEGQNVTLSCEQNLNHDAMYWYRQDPGQGLRLIYYSQIVNDFQKGDIAEGYSVSREKKESFPLTVTSAQKNPTAFYLCASSIDGENTEAFFGQGTRLTVV.

This sequence joins TRBV3-1 (or the pseudogene TRBV3-2) and TRBJ1-1, with D perhaps matching TRBD1 (6 bases). V lost 4 bases and J lost 4, with 16 bases in between. CDR1 is LGHDT, CDR2 YNNKEL, per germline (reference sequence). The CDR3 length is 15 residues. In DNA, the CDR3 is TGTGCCAGCAGCCCTCGGGGACAAAGAGGCACTGAAGCTTTCTTT. Translation gives CASSPRGQRGTEAFF.

J is TRBJ2-1 and V is TRBV7-9, with D unresolved. The CDR3 runs 13 residues. Germline values: CDR1 SEHNR, CDR2 FQNEAQ (reference sequence). Trimming left V 5 bases short and J 9 bases short, with 14 bases between. As DNA, the CDR3 is TGTGCCAGCAGCAATCCCGTCGGGCGTGAGCAGTTCTTC. Its translation is CASSNPVGREQFF.

The chain links TRBV20-1 to TRBJ1-4; unclear D gene. The CDR3 is made up of 11 amino acids. Trimming removed 5 bases from V and 7 bases from J, with 8 bases in between. The germline V gene encodes CDR1 DFQATT and CDR2 SNEGSKA (reference sequence). The CDR3 region has the DNA TGCAGTGCTCCCGGCGTTGAAAAACTGTTTTTT. Translating it yields CSAPGVEKLFF.

V is TRBV5-1 and J is TRBJ1-4; 7 bases line up with TRBD1. The length of the CDR3 is 14 residues. V lost 4 bases and J lost 6; bases outside the gene matches: 6. In germline, CDR1 is SGHRS, CDR2 YFSETQ. CDR3 residues: CASSPGQPDEKLFF. CDR3 nucleotides: TGCGCCAGCAGCCCGGGACAGCCTGATGAAAAACTGTTTTTT.

The chain recombines TRBV7-9 with TRBJ1-1; no reliable D call. CDR3 size: 13 residues. Germline V gene lookup returns CDR1 SEHNR and CDR2 FQNEAQ (reference sequence). V was shortened by 2 bases and J by 10 bases, with 14 bases between the two germline ends. CDR3 coding DNA: TGTGCCAGCAGCTTAAATACGGGGAGGGCAGCTTTCTTT. Protein sequence: CASSLNTGRAAFF. Looking up the rest from reference TRBV7-9 and TRBJ1-1 gives the full variable domain: DTGVSQNPRHKITKRGQNVTFRCDPISEHNRLYWYRQTLGQGPEFLTYFQNEAQLEKSRLLSDRFSAERPKGSFSTLEIQRTEQGDSAMYLCASSLNTGRAAFFGQGTRLTVV.

As DNA, the CDR3 is TGTGCCAGTAGCCAGATCGGGGGCCTCACTGAAGCTTTCTTT. Protein: CASSQIGGLTEAFF. The chain joins TRBV19 to TRBJ1-1; D is perhaps TRBD1 (6 bases). This CDR3 comprises 14 residues. Trimming removed 6 bases at V and 4 bases at J, with 15 bases between. Per the germline V gene, CDR1 is LNHDA and CDR2 is SQIVND (reference sequence).

The V and J genes are TRBV3-1 (or the pseudogene TRBV3-2) and TRBJ1-1; no clear D gene. CDR1 and CDR2 from the germline V gene are LGHDT and YNNKEL (reference sequence). The CDR3 is 14 residues long. V shed 4 bases and J shed 3 bases, with 12 bases lying between them. The CDR3 spells CASSPRREDTEAFF. As DNA, the CDR3 is TGTGCCAGCAGCCCCCGCCGCGAGGACACTGAAGCTTTCTTT.

This sequence joins TRBV30 and TRBJ2-1; no clear D gene. Between the trimmed V and J ends, which lost 0 bases and 2 bases, there was a span of 5 bases. This CDR3 spans 13 amino acids. CDR1 and CDR2 (germline): GTSNPN, SVGIG (reference sequence). The CDR3 sequence: CAWSVTTYNEQFF. The CDR3 coding sequence is TGTGCCTGGAGTGTAACCACCTACAATGAGCAGTTCTTC.

V usage is TRBV4-1 and J usage is TRBJ1-2; 9 bases line up with TRBD1. Germline values: CDR1 MGHRA, CDR2 YSYEKL. Trimming at V came to 3 bases and at J to 2 bases, leaving 4 bases not matched to a gene. The CDR3 runs 15 residues. The CDR3 sequence: CASSQGGTGNYGYTF. DNA of the CDR3: TGCGCCAGCAGCCAGGGTGGGACAGGGAACTATGGCTACACCTTC.

In regard to this clone: In the same sample, other DNA sequences code for this CDR3. This chain joins TRBV19 and TRBJ1-6; D perhaps matches TRBD1 (6 bases). This CDR3 has 14 residues. V dropped 5 bases and J dropped 8 bases, with 13 bases sitting between them. Germline-derived CDR1 and CDR2 are LNHDA and SQIVND (reference sequence). The DNA of the CDR3 is TGTGCCAGTAGTTTACAGGGTGGTGATTCACCCCTCCACTTT. Translation: CASSLQGGDSPLHF.

V gene TRBV6-4 combines with J gene TRBJ1-2; D is undetermined. The germline V and J ends were trimmed by 10 bases and 2 bases, with 8 bases remaining between them. The CDR3 extends over 11 amino acids. CDR1 and CDR2 (germline): MRHNA, SNTAGT. CDR3 in amino acids: CAITENYGYTF. For the CDR3, the DNA is TGTGCCATCACCGAGAACTATGGCTACACCTTC.

The chain employs TRBV7-8 and TRBJ1-6, with 8 bases fitting TRBD1. Germline trimming cut 5 bases from V and 7 bases from J; bases unmatched to any gene: 7. The CDR3 is 15 amino acids. The germline gives CDR1 SGHVS, CDR2 FQNEAQ. CDR3 region: CASSPQGARNSPLHF. CDR3 nucleotide sequence: TGTGCCAGCAGCCCCCAGGGGGCGCGCAATTCACCCCTCCACTTT.

The chain is built from TRBV5-5 and TRBJ1-2; D is perhaps TRBD1 (5 bases). V dropped 1 base and J dropped 1 base, with 11 bases sitting between them. Germline V gene sequence: CDR1 SGHKS, CDR2 YYEKEE (reference sequence). The CDR3 sequence is 15 residues long. The CDR3 loop is CASSLRPGINYGYTF. CDR3 DNA: TGTGCCAGCAGCTTGAGACCAGGGATTAACTATGGCTACACCTTC. The full variable domain, rest sourced from reference TRBV5-5 and TRBJ1-2, is DAGVTQSPTHLIKTRGQQVTLRCSPISGHKSVSWYQQVLGQGPQFIFQYYEKEERGRGNFPDRFSARQFPNYSSELNVNALLLGDSALYLCASSLRPGINYGYTFGSGTRLTVV.